Presented here are 30 T cell receptor beta chains from one specimen sequenced in a study of CD8 T cells in ankylosing spondylitis. General study findings and limits: Made up of under 10 highly homologous variants, a TCR beta motif appeared characteristic of ankylosing spondylitis blood.

Antigens for these TCRs are unknown. TCRdb itself ran the 5' RACE reads through MiXCR, one entry per CDR3 protein. The table shows more than 400,000 distinct CDR3 sequences, with roughly 5.2% occurring only once. Sequenced material: blood, either unsorted or a sorted T cell fraction (not recorded which). The origin of the receptors is a male donor with ankylosing spondylitis.

The chain has TRBV24-1 and TRBJ2-2; TRBD1 might be the D (5 bases). This CDR3 is 14 amino acids long. The V and J ends lost 8 bases and 1 base respectively, with 10 bases between them. Germline CDR1 is KGHDR and CDR2 is SFDVKD. CDR3 bases: TGTGCCACCACGACAGAAAGGAACACCGGGGAGCTGTTTTTT. This sequence encodes CATTTERNTGELFF.

This clonotype was seen ten or more times. The rearrangement uses TRBV29-1 and TRBJ2-1; the D is unclear. V was clipped by 3 bases and J by 4 bases, with 16 bases between them. Germline CDR1 SQVTM, CDR2 ANQGSEA. This CDR3 region has 15 residues. This chain's CDR3 is CSVDSRTLPYNEQFF. The CDR3 DNA sequence: TGCAGCGTTGATAGCAGGACCCTCCCTTACAATGAGCAGTTCTTC.

This clonotype was detected many times. The chain links TRBV7-9 to TRBJ2-5; D may be TRBD1 (5 bases). Germline V gene lookup returns CDR1 SEHNR and CDR2 FQNEAQ (reference sequence). V was cut by 3 bases and J by 6 bases, with 14 bases left in between. The CDR3 is made up of 14 amino acids. Here the CDR3 reads CASSLVDSSKTQYF. The CDR3 DNA reads TGTGCCAGCAGCTTGGTCGACAGCTCGAAGACCCAGTACTTC.

Comment on this clonotype: This could be a read error, since a much larger clone is one nucleotide away. The chain joins TRBV7-9 to TRBJ2-3, with D uncertain. V was pared by 11 bases and J by 6 bases, with 18 bases between. Germline lookup yields CDR1 SEHNR and CDR2 FQNEAQ (reference sequence). CDR3 length: 13 residues. The CDR3 coding sequence is TGTGCCGGCATGCAGTATCTGGAGGATACGCAGTATTTT. It codes for CAGMQYLEDTQYF.

This clonotype was counted a few times. The rearrangement links TRBV14 to TRBJ2-7, with D perhaps matching TRBD1 or TRBD2 (5 bases each). The germline V and J ends were trimmed by 3 bases and 3 bases, with 12 bases remaining between them. Germline lookup yields CDR1 SGHDN and CDR2 FVKESK. The CDR3 covers 14 residues. The CDR3 sequence: CASSQYRGYYEQYF. The CDR3 DNA reads as TGTGCCAGCAGCCAGTACCGGGGCTACTACGAGCAGTACTTC.

This clonotype has at least ten counts. The rearrangement joins TRBV12-3 or TRBV12-4 to TRBJ1-2; 7 positions agree with TRBD1. CDR3 length: 14 residues. J was trimmed by 4 bases and V by 4 bases; bases with no gene match: 6. CDR3 sequence (DNA): TGTGCCAGCAGTTCGAGGGGGCTAGGCTATGGCTACACCTTC. It is translated as CASSSRGLGYGYTF.

In its sample, this clonotype was seen a few times. The CDR3 DNA reads TGTGCCAGCAGGACCGGAGGGCCCTACGAGCAGTACTTC. Translating it yields CASRTGGPYEQYF. V and J are TRBV6-1 and TRBJ2-7; possible D gene TRBD2, 6 bases. This CDR3 has 13 residues. In germline, CDR1 is MNHNS, CDR2 SASEGT. Trimming cost V 6 bases and J 2 bases, with 11 bases left between them.

This clonotype has ten or more counts. V and J are TRBV6-2 or TRBV6-3 and TRBJ1-5; tentative D call: TRBD1 (5 bases). Germline V gene data show CDR1 as MNHEY and CDR2 as SVGEGT. With 2 bases removed from V and 0 bases from J, the gap between germline ends came to 20 bases. CDR3 length: 19 residues. The chain's CDR3 is CASSYPPDTVTYSNQPQHF. The CDR3 DNA is TGTGCCAGCAGTTACCCTCCGGACACGGTCACCTATAGCAATCAGCCCCAGCATTTT.

This clonotype was seen more than once but under ten times. The chain joins TRBV20-1 to TRBJ2-5; 11 bases match TRBD2. CDR1 is DFQATT, CDR2 SNEGSKA, per germline (reference sequence). V lost 0 bases and J lost 3; bases outside the gene matches: 3. The CDR3 is 15 amino acids. CDR3 bases: TGCAGTGCTAGAGATTGGGGACTAGCGGAAGAGACCCAGTACTTC. It translates to CSARDWGLAEETQYF.

This clonotype was seen ten or more times. The chain couples TRBV5-1 to TRBJ2-2; D gene unclear. The germline CDR1 and CDR2 sequences are SGHRS and YFSETQ. Trimming cost V 0 bases and J 4 bases, with 7 bases left between them. The CDR3 is made up of 14 amino acids. CDR3 in amino acids: CASSLDGSTGELFF. The CDR3 coding sequence is TGCGCCAGCAGCTTGGACGGATCCACCGGGGAGCTGTTTTTT.

This clonotype turned up a few times. V usage is TRBV2 and J usage is TRBJ2-3; a possible D gene is TRBD1 (5 bases). The V and J ends lost 6 bases and 5 bases respectively, with 12 bases between them. CDR1 is SNHLY, CDR2 FYNNEI, per germline. This CDR3 has 13 amino acids. The CDR3 nucleotides read TGTGCCAGCAGGGACCTGCAGGGAGATACGCAGTATTTT. This translates into CASRDLQGDTQYF.

There are many counts of this clonotype. The chain couples TRBV7-3 to TRBJ2-1; no definite D call. Germline-derived CDR1 and CDR2 are SGHTA and FQGTGA. The CDR3 runs 13 residues. V was trimmed by 1 base and J by 8 bases, leaving 9 bases between them. This CDR3 reads CASSLMGVDEQFF. The CDR3 DNA sequence: TGTGCCAGCAGCTTAATGGGTGTGGATGAGCAGTTCTTC.

J is TRBJ2-1 and V is TRBV28, with D perhaps being TRBD1 or TRBD2 (6 bases each). V lost 6 bases and J 9 bases, leaving 18 bases between the germline ends. The CDR3 runs to 14 residues. Germline V gene lookup returns CDR1 MDHEN and CDR2 SYDVKM. This CDR3 reads CASSWGAIGGEQFF. The DNA of the CDR3 is TGTGCCAGCAGCTGGGGGGCAATAGGCGGTGAGCAGTTCTTC.

This clonotype was detected many times. The chain recombines TRBV5-1 with TRBJ2-7; 12 bases line up with TRBD2. The CDR3 is made up of 15 amino acids. The germline gives CDR1 SGHRS, CDR2 YFSETQ. The V gene end was trimmed by 4 bases and the J gene end by 4 bases; junction bases not matched to a gene: 6. CDR3 nucleotides: TGCGCCAGCAGCACGGGACTAGCGGGCGTATACGAGCAGTACTTC. Encoded protein: CASSTGLAGVYEQYF.

The chain recombines TRBV5-1 with TRBJ2-5, with D unresolved. Germline CDR1 and CDR2: SGHRS and YFSETQ. The CDR3 totals 15 residues. V was shortened by 0 bases and J by 5 bases, with 14 bases between the two germline ends. The CDR3 nucleotides are TGCGCCAGCAGCTTGGTCTCTTCAGCACAGGAGACCCAGTACTTC. Its protein product is CASSLVSSAQETQYF.

For this clonotype: Given a much more abundant clone one base away, this may be a read error. This sequence joins TRBV15 and TRBJ2-7; 9 bases map to TRBD1. This CDR3 has 15 residues. In germline, CDR1 is LNHNV, CDR2 YYDKDF (reference sequence). Here the CDR3 DNA reads TGTGCCGCCAGACGGGGACAGGGCCTCTCCTACGAGCAGTACTTC. Translated: CAARRGQGLSYEQYF.

This clonotype appeared many times. CDR3 DNA: TGTGCCAGCAGCTTTCCAGCGGGGGGCCATAGCTCCTACAATGAGCAGTTCTTC. It is translated as CASSFPAGGHSSYNEQFF. The chain has TRBV11-2 and TRBJ2-1; TRBD2 matches 9 bases. Germline V gives CDR1 SGHAT, CDR2 FQNNGV. J was trimmed by 0 bases and V by 3 bases; bases with no gene match: 9. The CDR3 has 18 amino acids.

This clonotype appeared many times. Here the CDR3 DNA reads TGTGCCAGCAGCTCCCAGGGAGGCACCGGGGAGCTGTTTTTT. Protein: CASSSQGGTGELFF. This chain joins TRBV7-3 and TRBJ2-2, with D possibly being TRBD2 (6 bases). From germline, CDR1 is SGHTA and CDR2 FQGTGA. The CDR3 has 14 residues. Trimming removed 4 bases at V and 4 bases at J, with 10 bases between.

This clonotype was recorded many times. This chain uses TRBV7-9 with TRBJ2-7; D tentatively fits TRBD1 or TRBD2 (5 bases each). CDR1 and CDR2 from the germline V gene are SEHNR and FQNEAQ (reference sequence). Trimming cost V 0 bases and J 0 bases, with 9 bases left between them. The CDR3 runs to 15 residues. The chain's CDR3 is CASSLAAGSSYEQYF. The CDR3 region has the DNA TGTGCCAGCAGCTTAGCCGCAGGGAGCTCCTACGAGCAGTACTTC.

This clonotype was found many times. The chain employs TRBV16 and TRBJ1-1; D gene ambiguous. V lost 1 base and J lost 0, with 18 bases in between. CDR3 size: 18 residues. CDR1 and CDR2 (germline): KGHSY, FQNENV. The CDR3 spells CASSQFFLSDAMNTEAFF. CDR3 bases: TGTGCCAGCAGCCAATTTTTTCTCTCGGACGCCATGAACACTGAAGCTTTCTTT.

This clonotype was observed at least ten times. This sequence joins TRBV12-3 or TRBV12-4 and TRBJ1-6; D gene unclear. With 5 bases removed from V and 8 bases from J, the gap between germline ends came to 13 bases. This CDR3 has 14 amino acids. The chain's CDR3 is CASSPLSYYSPLHF. CDR3 coding DNA: TGTGCCAGCAGTCCCTTATCTTACTATTCACCCCTCCACTTT.

The sample holds many counts of this clonotype. The J gene is TRBJ2-7, the V gene TRBV20-1, with TRBD2 matching 8 bases. The V and J ends lost 1 base and 2 bases, in that order; junction bases with no gene match: 1. The CDR3 length is 13 residues. Germline CDR1 is DFQATT and CDR2 is SNEGSKA (reference sequence). CDR3 amino acids: CSARGGLAYEQYF. The CDR3 nucleotides are TGCAGTGCTAGAGGGGGACTAGCCTACGAGCAGTACTTC.

A note on this clonotype: A much larger clone differs by one base, so this may be a read error. The chain joins TRBV7-8 to TRBJ2-2; 7 positions agree with TRBD1. Germline trimming cut 5 bases from V and 3 bases from J; bases unmatched to any gene: 12. Germline loops: CDR1 SGHVS, CDR2 FQNEAQ. The CDR3 covers 17 residues. CDR3 bases: TGTGCCAGCAGCCAACCGACAGGGAGTTTGGACACCGGGGAGCTGTTTTTT. Its translation is CASSQPTGSLDTGELFF.

This clonotype showed up many times. V gene TRBV29-1 combines with J gene TRBJ2-5, with D possibly TRBD2 on 6 matching bases. Per germline, CDR1 SQVTM and CDR2 ANQGSEA. V lost 3 bases and J 4 bases, leaving 15 bases between the germline ends. The CDR3 contains 14 residues. CDR3 sequence (DNA): TGCAGCGTTGATAGTTCCGGGGGAACAGAGACCCAGTACTTC. Amino acids: CSVDSSGGTETQYF. The variable domain in full, completed from reference TRBV29-1 and TRBJ2-5, reads SAVISQKPSRDICQRGTSLTIQCQVDSQVTMMFWYRQQPGQSLTLIATANQGSEATYESGFVIDKFPISRPNLTFSTLTVSNMSPEDSSIYLCSVDSSGGTETQYFGPGTRLLVL.

This clonotype was observed at least ten times. The chain employs TRBV5-5 and TRBJ2-5; D is tentatively TRBD1 or TRBD2 (5 bases each). The V gene lost 4 bases and the J gene lost 4 bases, with 23 bases spanning the gap. The CDR3 totals 17 residues. Germline CDR1 and CDR2: SGHKS and YYEKEE (reference sequence). CDR3 DNA: TGTGCCAGCAGCGGAGGACATTCGGATAGCCTCCGAGAGACCCAGTACTTC. Its protein product is CASSGGHSDSLRETQYF.

This clonotype was counted many times. The genes are TRBV7-9 and TRBJ1-4; D is ambiguous. Germline V gene data show CDR1 as SEHNR and CDR2 as FQNEAQ (reference sequence). The CDR3 runs 14 residues. V was trimmed by 1 base and J by 8 bases, leaving 11 bases between them. CDR3 sequence (DNA): TGTGCCAGCAGCTTAGTTGGCGACGTGGAAAAACTGTTTTTT. The encoded protein is CASSLVGDVEKLFF.

This clonotype was recorded at least ten times. The chain joins TRBV12-3 or TRBV12-4 to TRBJ2-5; the D gene is possibly TRBD2 (5 bases). V lost 6 bases and J 5 bases, leaving 13 bases between the germline ends. This CDR3 region has 13 residues. The CDR3 DNA is TGTGCCAGCAGCCCCCGGCGCGGGGAGACCCAGTACTTC. Translating it yields CASSPRRGETQYF.

The chain combines TRBV30 with TRBJ2-1; 7 bases are shared with TRBD2. V lost 4 bases and J lost 6; bases outside the gene matches: 12. Germline CDR1 and CDR2: GTSNPN and SVGIG (reference sequence). This CDR3 is 15 amino acids long. For the CDR3, the DNA is TGTGCCTGGACCGCTGGAGCGGGACTTCGCAATGAGCAGTTCTTC. Translation: CAWTAGAGLRNEQFF. The whole variable domain, filled in from reference TRBV30 and TRBJ2-1, reads SQTIHQWPATLVQPVGSPLSLECTVEGTSNPNLYWYRQAAGRGLQLLFYSVGIGQISSEVPQNLSASRPQDRQFILSSKKLLLSDSGFYLCAWTAGAGLRNEQFFGPGTRLTVL.

This clonotype was seen at least ten times. The rearrangement joins TRBV5-1 to TRBJ1-1, with D uncertain. The CDR3 covers 12 residues. Germline assignment: CDR1 SGHRS and CDR2 YFSETQ. Trimming shortened V by 4 bases and J by 1 base, and 5 bases separated the two germline ends. The CDR3 nucleotides are TGCGCCAGCAGCATAGAGAACACTGAAGCTTTCTTT. Protein: CASSIENTEAFF.

This clonotype has just a few counts. The rearrangement uses TRBV27 and TRBJ2-5, with 7 bases identical to TRBD1. The CDR3 contains 15 residues. V was clipped by 7 bases and J by 0 bases; unmatched bases: 8. Germline assignment: CDR1 MNHEY and CDR2 SMNVEV (reference sequence). The CDR3 DNA sequence: TGTGCCAGCAAGTTACAGGGGTTGTACCAAGAGACCCAGTACTTC. Residues: CASKLQGLYQETQYF.